The 26 T cell receptor beta chains given below trace back to one sample, sequenced in a study of radiotherapy plus CTLA-4 blockade in lung cancer. Assay: immunoSEQ multiplex PCR; the TCRdb copy retains only in-frame clones and omits some. The sample has roughly 97,000 clones, under 85% seen once. The specimen was peripheral blood, collected from a patient treated with radiotherapy plus ipilimumab. The receptor set was obtained from a human donor with non-small cell lung cancer who had a partial response to radiotherapy plus ipilimumab. Some clones in this sample may be carry-over from other donors' samples.

This clone appeared a few times. Here the CDR3 DNA reads TGTGCCAGCACCAGGGACAGGGGGAGCACAGATACGCAGTATTTT. As protein: CASTRDRGSTDTQYF. The chain links TRBV6-5 to TRBJ2-3; 11 bases agree with TRBD1. Germline V gene data show CDR1 as MNHEY and CDR2 as SVGAGI. The CDR3 has 15 residues. V lost 7 bases and J lost 0; bases outside the gene matches: 3.

Comment on this clone: Other DNA sequences in the same sample also yield this CDR3. The chain recombines TRBV18 with TRBJ2-4, with 8 bases lining up with TRBD1. Germline-derived CDR1 and CDR2 are KGHSH and LQKENI. The CDR3 contains 14 residues. Losses at the gene ends were 3 bases for V and 5 bases for J; bases not matched to a gene: 3. Written as DNA, the CDR3 is TGTGCCAGCTCACCTACAGGGGGACAAAACATTCAGTACTTC. Its protein is CASSPTGGQNIQYF.

The chain is built from TRBV6-1 and TRBJ2-1; a weak D match, TRBD2 (5 bases). This CDR3 is built from 16 residues. Trimming shortened V by 0 bases and J by 7 bases, and 16 bases separated the two germline ends. Germline V gene sequence: CDR1 MNHNS, CDR2 SASEGT. CDR3 bases: TGTGCCAGCAGTGAAGCGTTAACTAGTCGGCGGAATGAGCAGTTCTTC. Protein product: CASSEALTSRRNEQFF.

The chain couples TRBV7-8 to TRBJ2-1, with D tentatively TRBD2 (6 bases). CDR1 and CDR2 (germline): SGHVS, FQNEAQ. V was pared by 1 base and J by 4 bases, with 8 bases between. The CDR3 has 14 amino acids. CDR3: CASSLVRGYNEQFF. The CDR3 bases are TGTGCCAGCAGCTTAGTGCGGGGATACAATGAGCAGTTCTTC.

The rearrangement links TRBV6-6 to TRBJ1-5, with 7 bases identical to TRBD1. Looked up from germline, CDR1 is MNHNY and CDR2 is SVGAGI (reference sequence). The CDR3 has 16 residues. J was trimmed by 3 bases and V by 2 bases; bases with no gene match: 7. The CDR3 protein is CASSYPTTGNNQPQHF. CDR3 nucleotide sequence: TGTGCCAGCAGTTACCCAACGACAGGGAACAATCAGCCCCAGCATTTT.

The chain links TRBV19 to TRBJ1-1, with a possible D match to TRBD1 (6 bases). V was clipped by 4 bases and J by 1 base, with 10 bases between them. This CDR3 is built from 14 residues. Looked up from germline, CDR1 is LNHDA and CDR2 is SQIVND (reference sequence). CDR3: CASSSRTENTEAFF. CDR3 DNA: TGTGCCAGTAGTAGCAGGACAGAGAACACTGAAGCTTTCTTT.

The genes are TRBV18 and TRBJ1-5; 7 positions match TRBD1. Germline CDR1 is KGHSH and CDR2 is LQKENI. The CDR3 runs to 14 residues. J lost 7 bases, V lost 6 bases, and 9 bases had no gene match. The CDR3, as DNA: TGTGCCAGCTCGGCGACAGGGTCGGGCCAGCCCCAGCATTTT. This codes for CASSATGSGQPQHF.

This rearrangement joins TRBV5-6 to TRBJ2-1, with TRBD2 as a possible D gene (6 bases). Trimming pared 3 bases from V and 8 bases from J, leaving 9 bases between. The CDR3 extends over 12 amino acids. Looked up from germline, CDR1 is SGHDT and CDR2 is YYEEEE. The CDR3: CASSWGVDEQFF. The CDR3 DNA reads as TGTGCCAGCAGCTGGGGGGTCGATGAGCAGTTCTTC.

V usage is TRBV2 and J usage is TRBJ2-7, with D perhaps TRBD1 (5 bases). The germline gives CDR1 SNHLY, CDR2 FYNNEI. V was pared by 0 bases and J by 3 bases, with 9 bases between. The CDR3 has 14 residues. This CDR3 is CASSEAAGNYEQYF. For the CDR3, the DNA is TGTGCCAGCAGTGAAGCGGCAGGGAACTACGAGCAGTACTTC.

Worth noting for this clone: This sample also contains other DNA sequences that code for the same CDR3. The V and J genes are TRBV7-6 and TRBJ1-4; 7 positions agree with TRBD1. After removal of 6 bases from V and 0 bases from J, the junction contained 7 bases not matched to a gene. The CDR3 runs to 16 residues. Looked up from germline, CDR1 is SGHVS and CDR2 is FNYEAQ. This CDR3 is CASSLRQGATNEKLFF. The CDR3 DNA is TGTGCCAGCAGTTTAAGACAGGGCGCAACTAATGAAAAACTGTTTTTT.

This clone was counted only a few times. The chain joins TRBV6-1 to TRBJ2-3, with D possibly TRBD2 on 6 matching bases. Trimming took off 11 bases at V and 1 base at J, with 13 bases between the two ends. The CDR3 sequence is 13 residues long. Germline V gene lookup returns CDR1 MNHNS and CDR2 SASEGT. CDR3 coding DNA: TGTGCCGGGGGACTCGAGCGCACAGATACGCAGTATTTT. Residues: CAGGLERTDTQYF.

The chain couples TRBV9 to TRBJ2-1; 7 bases agree with TRBD2. The CDR3 extends over 14 amino acids. V lost 4 bases to trimming and J lost 5 bases; unmatched junction nucleotides: 6. Per the germline V gene, CDR1 is SGDLS and CDR2 is YYNGEE. Here the CDR3 DNA reads TGTGCCAGCAGCCTCGGGGGGAACCACAATGAGCAGTTCTTC. Encoded protein: CASSLGGNHNEQFF.

The chain couples TRBV19 to TRBJ1-1; no reliable D call. V was trimmed by 5 bases and J by 9 bases, leaving 10 bases between them. CDR1 LNHDA and CDR2 SQIVND come from the germline V gene (reference sequence). The CDR3 length is 11 residues. The CDR3 protein is CASSATSKAFF. DNA for the CDR3: TGTGCCAGTAGTGCGACAAGTAAAGCTTTCTTT. The full variable domain, its missing parts supplied by reference TRBV19 and TRBJ1-1, is DGGITQSPKYLFRKEGQNVTLSCEQNLNHDAMYWYRQDPGQGLRLIYYSQIVNDFQKGDIAEGYSVSREKKESFPLTVTSAQKNPTAFYLCASSATSKAFFGQGTRLTVV.

V is TRBV19 and J is TRBJ1-2; possible D gene TRBD1, 5 bases. Per the germline V gene, CDR1 is LNHDA and CDR2 is SQIVND (reference sequence). The CDR3 spans 13 residues. Trimming took off 3 bases at V and 3 bases at J, with 8 bases between the two ends. The CDR3 bases are TGTGCCAGTAGTATCCAGGGATACTATGGCTACACCTTC. Encoded protein: CASSIQGYYGYTF.

The V gene is TRBV7-9, the J gene TRBJ2-1, with 10 positions matching TRBD1. The germline gives CDR1 SEHNR, CDR2 FQNEAQ (reference sequence). CDR3 length: 16 amino acids. Losses at the gene ends were 2 bases for V and 7 bases for J; bases not matched to a gene: 8. The CDR3 loop reads CASSLLGQGLANEQFF. The CDR3 DNA sequence: TGTGCCAGCAGCTTACTGGGACAGGGGCTTGCAAATGAGCAGTTCTTC. Full variable domain (remainder filled in from reference TRBV7-9 and TRBJ2-1): DTGVSQNPRHKITKRGQNVTFRCDPISEHNRLYWYRQTLGQGPEFLTYFQNEAQLEKSRLLSDRFSAERPKGSFSTLEIQRTEQGDSAMYLCASSLLGQGLANEQFFGPGTRLTVL.

This rearrangement joins TRBV7-7 to TRBJ2-1; 10 bases align to TRBD2. The trim removed 2 bases at V and 9 bases at J, leaving 7 bases unmatched. CDR3 length equals 15 residues. Germline V lookup: CDR1 SSHAT, CDR2 FNYEAQ (reference sequence). The CDR3 region is CASSLPAGTSAEQFF. The CDR3 region has the DNA TGTGCCAGCAGCTTACCCGCCGGGACTAGCGCTGAGCAGTTCTTC.

This clone has just a few counts. The chain recombines TRBV21-1 with TRBJ1-5; the table's D call, TRBD1, has no DNA check behind it. TRBV21-1 is assigned pseudogene status. This CDR3 contains 15 residues. The CDR3 DNA follows: TGTGCCAGCAGCAAATTGATAGCAAAGGGGGAGCCCCAGCATTTT. Translated: CASSKLIAKGEPQHF.

The genes are TRBV7-2 and TRBJ2-1; TRBD2 agrees at 8 bases. CDR1 is SGHTA and CDR2 is FQGNSA in the germline V gene. V dropped 5 bases and J dropped 12; count of bases not matched to a gene: 6. There are 12 residues in the CDR3. The CDR3 coding sequence is TGTGCCAGCAGCCGGAACCGGGAGGGGCAGTTCTTC. Protein sequence: CASSRNREGQFF.

With regard to this clone: Other DNA sequences in the same sample also yield this CDR3. This sequence joins TRBV10-1 and TRBJ2-3; 12 bases line up with TRBD1. Trimming removed 3 bases from V and 6 bases from J; junction bases left unmatched: 4. Germline V gene sequence: CDR1 WNHNN, CDR2 SYGVQD (reference sequence). This CDR3 contains 15 residues. The DNA for the CDR3 is TGCGCCAGCAGTGAAGGGACAGGGGGCAGGGATACGCAGTATTTT. Translation gives CASSEGTGGRDTQYF.

The rearrangement uses TRBV7-3 and TRBJ2-2, with 7 bases that match TRBD1. Germline V gene sequence: CDR1 SGHTA, CDR2 FQGTGA. This CDR3 spans 16 amino acids. The V gene end was trimmed by 4 bases and the J gene end by 5 bases; junction bases not matched to a gene: 10. The CDR3 loop is CASSWGPGGLTGELFF. CDR3 nucleotides: TGTGCCAGCAGCTGGGGGCCAGGGGGTCTTACCGGGGAGCTGTTTTTT.

The rearrangement joins TRBV9 to TRBJ2-3; no reliable D call. CDR3 length: 12 residues. Germline CDR1 reads SGDLS; CDR2 reads YYNGEE. V was cut by 4 bases and J by 4 bases, with 7 bases left in between. The CDR3 reads CASSTVSDTQYF. DNA for the CDR3: TGTGCCAGCAGCACAGTGTCAGATACGCAGTATTTT.

This clone was observed a few times. The chain links TRBV15 to TRBJ2-5, with D perhaps matching TRBD1 (6 bases). Deletions cut 0 bases from V and 5 bases from J, with 13 bases between. In germline, CDR1 is LNHNV, CDR2 YYDKDF (reference sequence). This CDR3 is built from 15 residues. CDR3 sequence (DNA): TGTGCCACCAGCAGAGAAGCACAGGGTCTGGAGACCCAGTACTTC. Translation gives CATSREAQGLETQYF.

The rearrangement joins TRBV4-1 to TRBJ1-2, with TRBD1 matching over 7 bases. The CDR3 extends over 14 amino acids. V trimming: 1 base; J trimming: 8 bases; junction bases outside the gene matches: 7. Germline V gene sequence: CDR1 MGHRA, CDR2 YSYEKL. Written as DNA, the CDR3 is TGCGCCAGCAGCCAAGTGGGGACAGAGGGAGGCTACACCTTC. It codes for CASSQVGTEGGYTF.

This chain links TRBV19 with TRBJ2-3; 13 nucleotides match TRBD2. The length of the CDR3 is 16 residues. In germline, CDR1 is LNHDA, CDR2 SQIVND (reference sequence). V lost 2 bases and J lost 1; bases outside the gene matches: 0. The CDR3 reads CASSITSGGGTDTQYF. CDR3 nucleotides: TGTGCCAGTAGTATAACTAGCGGGGGGGGCACAGATACGCAGTATTTT.

This clone turned up a few times. J is TRBJ1-5 and V is TRBV19; TRBD1 is a possible D gene (6 bases). Looked up from germline, CDR1 is LNHDA and CDR2 is SQIVND (reference sequence). V was shortened by 11 bases and J by 6 bases, with 17 bases between the two germline ends. CDR3 length: 13 residues. CDR3 DNA: TGTGCCTCGCTGGGGGCGAGAAGTCAGCCCCAGCATTTT. Protein product: CASLGARSQPQHF.

The rearrangement joins TRBV20-1 to TRBJ2-5, with D hard to call. Trimming removed 4 bases from V and 2 bases from J, with 5 bases in between. Germline CDR1 DFQATT, CDR2 SNEGSKA (reference sequence). The CDR3 has 11 residues. CDR3 coding DNA: TGCAGTGCTAATAAACAAGAGACCCAGTACTTC. It is translated as CSANKQETQYF.